The clone carrying this TCR beta chain has a single count. Sequence at one end of the junction differs from germline and may be a read error. Amplification targeted TCR beta CDR3 regions from RNA transcripts. RT-PCR in the first round (using the HTBI primer set) targeted the TCR CDR3. MiXCR, run by TCRdb on the multiplex PCR reads, gives a single entry per CDR3 protein. In the table there are approximately 300,000 distinct CDR3 sequences, about 19% of which are singletons. These data are taken from a study of T cells in Graves' hyperthyroidism and ophthalmopathy. Germline-derived CDR1 and CDR2 are SEHNR and FQNEAQ (reference sequence). This CDR3 contains 13 residues.

Sample: blood. The TCR was taken from a man aged 50 to 60 with Graves' ophthalmopathy. The V call is TRBV7-9, the J call TRBJ2-7; TRBD2 is a possible D gene (6 bases). CDR3 residues: CASSSTSSCEQYF. In nucleotides, the CDR3 is TGTGCCAGCAGCTCAACTAGCTCCTGCGAGCAGTACTTC.